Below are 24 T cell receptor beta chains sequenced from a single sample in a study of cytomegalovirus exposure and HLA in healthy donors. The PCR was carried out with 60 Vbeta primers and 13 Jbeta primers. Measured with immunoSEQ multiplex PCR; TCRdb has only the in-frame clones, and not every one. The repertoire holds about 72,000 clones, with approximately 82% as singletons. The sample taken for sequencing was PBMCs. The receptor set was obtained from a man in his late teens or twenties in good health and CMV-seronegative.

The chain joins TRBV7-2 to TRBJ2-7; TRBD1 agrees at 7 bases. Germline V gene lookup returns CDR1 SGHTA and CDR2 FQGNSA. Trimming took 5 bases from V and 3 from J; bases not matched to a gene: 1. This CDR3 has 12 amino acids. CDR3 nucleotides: TGTGCCAGCAGCCGACAGGGCTACGAGCAGTACTTC. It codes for CASSRQGYEQYF.

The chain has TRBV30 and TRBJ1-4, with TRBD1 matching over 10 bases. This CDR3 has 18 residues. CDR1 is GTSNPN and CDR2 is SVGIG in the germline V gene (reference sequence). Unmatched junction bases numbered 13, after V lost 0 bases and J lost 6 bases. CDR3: CAWSVLEDRGVRDEKLFF. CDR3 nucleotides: TGTGCCTGGAGTGTACTCGAGGACAGGGGGGTTAGAGATGAAAAACTGTTTTTT. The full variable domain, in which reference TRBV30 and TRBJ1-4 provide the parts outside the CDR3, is SQTIHQWPATLVQPVGSPLSLECTVEGTSNPNLYWYRQAAGRGLQLLFYSVGIGQISSEVPQNLSASRPQDRQFILSSKKLLLSDSGFYLCAWSVLEDRGVRDEKLFFGSGTQLSVL.

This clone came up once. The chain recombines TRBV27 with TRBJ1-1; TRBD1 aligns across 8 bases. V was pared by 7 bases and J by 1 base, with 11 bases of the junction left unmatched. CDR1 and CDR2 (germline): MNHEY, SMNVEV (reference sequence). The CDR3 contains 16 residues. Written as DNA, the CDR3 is TGTGCCAGCAACCTTCTTCGACAGGGGAGGAACACTGAAGCTTTCTTT. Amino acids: CASNLLRQGRNTEAFF.

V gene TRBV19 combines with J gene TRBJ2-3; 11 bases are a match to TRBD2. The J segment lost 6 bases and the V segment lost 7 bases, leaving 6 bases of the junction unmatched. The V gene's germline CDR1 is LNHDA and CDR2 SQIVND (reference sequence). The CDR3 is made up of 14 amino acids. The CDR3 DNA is TGTGCCAGTACCCCTAGCGGGAGGCCCGATACGCAGTATTTT. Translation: CASTPSGRPDTQYF.

The CDR3 nucleotides read TGTGCCTGGAGTTTTCGAGGACAGGGCGATCAGCCCCAGCATTTT. This sequence encodes CAWSFRGQGDQPQHF. The chain couples TRBV30 to TRBJ1-5, with TRBD1 matching 8 bases. The CDR3 has 15 residues. Germline values: CDR1 GTSNPN, CDR2 SVGIG (reference sequence). V lost 2 bases and J lost 5; bases outside the gene matches: 8.

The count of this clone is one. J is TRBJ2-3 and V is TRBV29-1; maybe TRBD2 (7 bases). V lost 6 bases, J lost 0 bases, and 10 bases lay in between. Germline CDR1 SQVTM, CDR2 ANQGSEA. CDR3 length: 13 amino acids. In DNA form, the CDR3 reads TGCAGCGTGGGGGGGCTAAGCACAGATACGCAGTATTTT. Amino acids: CSVGGLSTDTQYF.

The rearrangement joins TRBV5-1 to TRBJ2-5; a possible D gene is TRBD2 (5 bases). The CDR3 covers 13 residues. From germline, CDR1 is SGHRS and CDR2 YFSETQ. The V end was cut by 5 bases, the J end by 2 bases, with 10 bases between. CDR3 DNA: TGCGCCAGCAGAGGACTGGGACAAGAGACCCAGTACTTC. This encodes CASRGLGQETQYF.

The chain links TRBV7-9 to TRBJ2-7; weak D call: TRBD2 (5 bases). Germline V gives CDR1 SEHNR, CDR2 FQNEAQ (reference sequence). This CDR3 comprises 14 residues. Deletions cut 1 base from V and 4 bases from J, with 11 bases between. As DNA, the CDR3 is TGTGCCAGCAGCTTAGGGCTAGCTTGGTACGAGCAGTACTTC. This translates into CASSLGLAWYEQYF.

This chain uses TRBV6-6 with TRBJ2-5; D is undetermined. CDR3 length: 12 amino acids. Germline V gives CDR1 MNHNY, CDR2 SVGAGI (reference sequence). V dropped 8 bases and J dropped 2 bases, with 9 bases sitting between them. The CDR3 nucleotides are TGTGCCAGCCGCCTCCGGCAAGAGACCCAGTACTTC. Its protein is CASRLRQETQYF.

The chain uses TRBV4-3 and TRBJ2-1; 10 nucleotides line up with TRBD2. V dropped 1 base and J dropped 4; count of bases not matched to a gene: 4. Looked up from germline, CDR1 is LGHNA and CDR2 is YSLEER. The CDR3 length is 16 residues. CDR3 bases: TGCGCCAGCAGCCAAGGTGTAGCGGGGGGATACAATGAGCAGTTCTTC. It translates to CASSQGVAGGYNEQFF.

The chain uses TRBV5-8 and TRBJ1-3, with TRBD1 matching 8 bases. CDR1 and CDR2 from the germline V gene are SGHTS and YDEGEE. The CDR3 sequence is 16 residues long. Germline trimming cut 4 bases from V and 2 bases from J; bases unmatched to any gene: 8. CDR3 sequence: CASSIGQGLTGNTIYF. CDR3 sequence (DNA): TGTGCCAGCAGCATAGGACAGGGCTTGACTGGAAACACCATATATTTT.

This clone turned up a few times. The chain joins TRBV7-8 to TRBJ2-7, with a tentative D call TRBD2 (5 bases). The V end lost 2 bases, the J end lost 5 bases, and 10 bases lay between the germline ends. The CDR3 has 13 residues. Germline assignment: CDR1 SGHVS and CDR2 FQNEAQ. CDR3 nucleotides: TGTGCCAGCAGCTTACCGAAGGGAGACGAGCAGTACTTC. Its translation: CASSLPKGDEQYF.

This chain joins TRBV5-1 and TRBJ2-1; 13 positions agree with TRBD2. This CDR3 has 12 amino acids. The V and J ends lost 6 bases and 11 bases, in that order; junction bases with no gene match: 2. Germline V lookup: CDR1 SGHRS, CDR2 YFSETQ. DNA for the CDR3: TGCGCCAGCAAGGGACTAGCGGGAAAGCAGTTCTTC. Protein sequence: CASKGLAGKQFF.

CDR3 residues: CASSGTRGHEQYF. The CDR3 DNA follows: TGCGCCAGCAGCGGAACCAGGGGCCACGAGCAGTACTTC. The V call is TRBV5-1, the J call TRBJ2-7; maybe TRBD1 (6 bases). Looked up from germline, CDR1 is SGHRS and CDR2 is YFSETQ. V lost 4 bases to trimming and J lost 5 bases, with 13 bases between them. The CDR3 length is 13 residues. The full variable domain, in which reference TRBV5-1 and TRBJ2-7 provide the parts outside the CDR3, is KAGVTQTPRYLIKTRGQQVTLSCSPISGHRSVSWYQQTPGQGLQFLFEYFSETQRNKGNFPGRFSGRQFSNSRSEMNVSTLELGDSALYLCASSGTRGHEQYFGPGTRLTVT.

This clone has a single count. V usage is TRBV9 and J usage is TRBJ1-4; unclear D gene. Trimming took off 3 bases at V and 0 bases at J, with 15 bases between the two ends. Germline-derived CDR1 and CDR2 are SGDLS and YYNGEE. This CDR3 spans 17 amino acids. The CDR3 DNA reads TGTGCCAGCAGCGGAGCCCGCGACACGACAACTAATGAAAAACTGTTTTTT. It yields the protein CASSGARDTTTNEKLFF.

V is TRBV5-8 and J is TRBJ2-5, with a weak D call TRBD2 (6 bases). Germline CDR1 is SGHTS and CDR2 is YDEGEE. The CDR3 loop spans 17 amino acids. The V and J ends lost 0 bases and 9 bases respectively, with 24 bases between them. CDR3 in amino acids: CASSLDQMEGLPSPQYF. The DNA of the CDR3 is TGTGCCAGCAGCTTGGATCAGATGGAGGGCCTCCCGTCTCCCCAGTACTTC.

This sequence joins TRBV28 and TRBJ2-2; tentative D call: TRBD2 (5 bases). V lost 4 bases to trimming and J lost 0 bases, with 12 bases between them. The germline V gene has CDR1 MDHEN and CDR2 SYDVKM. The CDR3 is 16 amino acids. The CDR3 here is CASSSPSGANTGELFF. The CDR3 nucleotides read TGTGCCAGCAGTTCCCCCAGCGGAGCGAACACCGGGGAGCTGTTTTTT.

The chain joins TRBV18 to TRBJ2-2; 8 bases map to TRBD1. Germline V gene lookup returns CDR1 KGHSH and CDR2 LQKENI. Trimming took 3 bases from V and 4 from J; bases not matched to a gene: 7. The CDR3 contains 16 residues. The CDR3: CASSPMGQDLTGELFF. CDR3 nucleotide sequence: TGTGCCAGCTCACCCATGGGACAGGACCTCACCGGGGAGCTGTTTTTT. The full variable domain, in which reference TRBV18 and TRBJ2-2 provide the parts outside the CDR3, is NAGVMQNPRHLVRRRGQEARLRCSPMKGHSHVYWYRQLPEEGLKFMVYLQKENIIDESGMPKERFSAEFPKEGPSILRIQQVVRGDSAAYFCASSPMGQDLTGELFFGEGSRLTVL.

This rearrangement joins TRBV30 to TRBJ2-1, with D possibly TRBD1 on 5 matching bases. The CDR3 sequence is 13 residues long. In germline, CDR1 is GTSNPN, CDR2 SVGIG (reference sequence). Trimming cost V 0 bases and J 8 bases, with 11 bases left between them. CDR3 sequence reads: CAWSVQTGDEQFF. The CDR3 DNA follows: TGTGCCTGGAGTGTACAAACAGGCGATGAGCAGTTCTTC.

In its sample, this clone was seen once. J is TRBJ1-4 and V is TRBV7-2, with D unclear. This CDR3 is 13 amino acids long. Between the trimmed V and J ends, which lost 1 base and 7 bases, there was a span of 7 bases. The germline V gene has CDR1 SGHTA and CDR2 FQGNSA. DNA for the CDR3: TGTGCCAGCAGCTTAGGGAGTGGTGAAAAACTGTTTTTT. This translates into CASSLGSGEKLFF.

CDR3: CASSDTGPTYEQYF. CDR3 bases: TGTGCCAGCAGTGACACAGGACCGACCTACGAGCAGTACTTC. The chain is built from TRBV2 and TRBJ2-7, with a possible D match to TRBD1 (5 bases). Germline-derived CDR1 and CDR2 are SNHLY and FYNNEI. V was trimmed by 3 bases and J by 2 bases, leaving 11 bases between them. This CDR3 spans 14 amino acids.

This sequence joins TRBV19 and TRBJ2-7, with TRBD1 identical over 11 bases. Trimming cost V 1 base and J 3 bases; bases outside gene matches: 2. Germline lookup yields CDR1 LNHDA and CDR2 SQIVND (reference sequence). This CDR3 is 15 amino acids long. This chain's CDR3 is CASSIGTGGSYEQYF. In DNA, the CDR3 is TGTGCCAGTAGTATAGGGACAGGGGGCAGCTACGAGCAGTACTTC. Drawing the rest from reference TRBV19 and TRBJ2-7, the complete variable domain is DGGITQSPKYLFRKEGQNVTLSCEQNLNHDAMYWYRQDPGQGLRLIYYSQIVNDFQKGDIAEGYSVSREKKESFPLTVTSAQKNPTAFYLCASSIGTGGSYEQYFGPGTRLTVT.

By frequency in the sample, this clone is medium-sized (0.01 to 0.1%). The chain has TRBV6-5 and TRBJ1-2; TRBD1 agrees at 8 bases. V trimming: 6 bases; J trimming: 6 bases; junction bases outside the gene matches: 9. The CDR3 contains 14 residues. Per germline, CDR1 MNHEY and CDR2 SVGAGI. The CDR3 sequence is CASSVLGTGNGYTF. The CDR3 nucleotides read TGTGCCAGCAGCGTCCTCGGGACAGGAAATGGCTACACCTTC.

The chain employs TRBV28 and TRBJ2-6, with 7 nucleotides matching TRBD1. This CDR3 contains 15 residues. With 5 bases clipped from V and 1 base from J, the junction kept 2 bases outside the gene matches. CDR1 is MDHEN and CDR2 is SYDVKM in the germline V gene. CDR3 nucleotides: TGTGCCAGCAGTCCGACAGGGTCTGGGGCCAACGTCCTGACTTTC. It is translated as CASSPTGSGANVLTF. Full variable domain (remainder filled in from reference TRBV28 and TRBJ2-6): DVKVTQSSRYLVKRTGEKVFLECVQDMDHENMFWYRQDPGLGLRLIYFSYDVKMKEKGDIPEGYSVSREKKERFSLILESASTNQTSMYLCASSPTGSGANVLTFGAGSRLTVL.